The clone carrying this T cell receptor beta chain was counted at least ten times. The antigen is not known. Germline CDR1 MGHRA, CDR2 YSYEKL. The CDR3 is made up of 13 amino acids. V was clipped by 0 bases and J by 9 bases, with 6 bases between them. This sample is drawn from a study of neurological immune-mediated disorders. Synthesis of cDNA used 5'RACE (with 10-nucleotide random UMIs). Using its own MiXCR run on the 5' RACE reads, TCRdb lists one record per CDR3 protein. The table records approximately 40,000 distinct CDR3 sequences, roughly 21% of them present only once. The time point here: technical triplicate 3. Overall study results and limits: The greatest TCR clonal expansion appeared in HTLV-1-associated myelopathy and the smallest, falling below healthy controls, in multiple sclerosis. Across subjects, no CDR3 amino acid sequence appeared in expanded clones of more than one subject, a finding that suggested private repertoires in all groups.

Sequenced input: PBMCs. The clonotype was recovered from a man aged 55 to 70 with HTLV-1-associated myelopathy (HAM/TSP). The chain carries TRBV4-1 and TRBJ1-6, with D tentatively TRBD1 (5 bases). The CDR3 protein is CASSQEGVSPLHF. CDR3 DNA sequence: TGCGCCAGCAGCCAAGAAGGGGTTTCACCCCTCCACTTT.